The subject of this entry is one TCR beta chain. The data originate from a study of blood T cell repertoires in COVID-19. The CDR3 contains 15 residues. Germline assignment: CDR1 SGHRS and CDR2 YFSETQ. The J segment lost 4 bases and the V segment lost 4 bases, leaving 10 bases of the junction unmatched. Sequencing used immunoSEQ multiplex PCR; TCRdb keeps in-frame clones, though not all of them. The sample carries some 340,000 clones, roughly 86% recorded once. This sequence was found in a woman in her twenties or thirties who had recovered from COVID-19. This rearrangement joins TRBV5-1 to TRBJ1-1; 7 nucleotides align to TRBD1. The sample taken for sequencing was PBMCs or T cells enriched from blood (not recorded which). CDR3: CASSLHTGEATEAFF. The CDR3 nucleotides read TGCGCCAGCAGCCTCCACACAGGGGAGGCCACTGAAGCTTTCTTT.